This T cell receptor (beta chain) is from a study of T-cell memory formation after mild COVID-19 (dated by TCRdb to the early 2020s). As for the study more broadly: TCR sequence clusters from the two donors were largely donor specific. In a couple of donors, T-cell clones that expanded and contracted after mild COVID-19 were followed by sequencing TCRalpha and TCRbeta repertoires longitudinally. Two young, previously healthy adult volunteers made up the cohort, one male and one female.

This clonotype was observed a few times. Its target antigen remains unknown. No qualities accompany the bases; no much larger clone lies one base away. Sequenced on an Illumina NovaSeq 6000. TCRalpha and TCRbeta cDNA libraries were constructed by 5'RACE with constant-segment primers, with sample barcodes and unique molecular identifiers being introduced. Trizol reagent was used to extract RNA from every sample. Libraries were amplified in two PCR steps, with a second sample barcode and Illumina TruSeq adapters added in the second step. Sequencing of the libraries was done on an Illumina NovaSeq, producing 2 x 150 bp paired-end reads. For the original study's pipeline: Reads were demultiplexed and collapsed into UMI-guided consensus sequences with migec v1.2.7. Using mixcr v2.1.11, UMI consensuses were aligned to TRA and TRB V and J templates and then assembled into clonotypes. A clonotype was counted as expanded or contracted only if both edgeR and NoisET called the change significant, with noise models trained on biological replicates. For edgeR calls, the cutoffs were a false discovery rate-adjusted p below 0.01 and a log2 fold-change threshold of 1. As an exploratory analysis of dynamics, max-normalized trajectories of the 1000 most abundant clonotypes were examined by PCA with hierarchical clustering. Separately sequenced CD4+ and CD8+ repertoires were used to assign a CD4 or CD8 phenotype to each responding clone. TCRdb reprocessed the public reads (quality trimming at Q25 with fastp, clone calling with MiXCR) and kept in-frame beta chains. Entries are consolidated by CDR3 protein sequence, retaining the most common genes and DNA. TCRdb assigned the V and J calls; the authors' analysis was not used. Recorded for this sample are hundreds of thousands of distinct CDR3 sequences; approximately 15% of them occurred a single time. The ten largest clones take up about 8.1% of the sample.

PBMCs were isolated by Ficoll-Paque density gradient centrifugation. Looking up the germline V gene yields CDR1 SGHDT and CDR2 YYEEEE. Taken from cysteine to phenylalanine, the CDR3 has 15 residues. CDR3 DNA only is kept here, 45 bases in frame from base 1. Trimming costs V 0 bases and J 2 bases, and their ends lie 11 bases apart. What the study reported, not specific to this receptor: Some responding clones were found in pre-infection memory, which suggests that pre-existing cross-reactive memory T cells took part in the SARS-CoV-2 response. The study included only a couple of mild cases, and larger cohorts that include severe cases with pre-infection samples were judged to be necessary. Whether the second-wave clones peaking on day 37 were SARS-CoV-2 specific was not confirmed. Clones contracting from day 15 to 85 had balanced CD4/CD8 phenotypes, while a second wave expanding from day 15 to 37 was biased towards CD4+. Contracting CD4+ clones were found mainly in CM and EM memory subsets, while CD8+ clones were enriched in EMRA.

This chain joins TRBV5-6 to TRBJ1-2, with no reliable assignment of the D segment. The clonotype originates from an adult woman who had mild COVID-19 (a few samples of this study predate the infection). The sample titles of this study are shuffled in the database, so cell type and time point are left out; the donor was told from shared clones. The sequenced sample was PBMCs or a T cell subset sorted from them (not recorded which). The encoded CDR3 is CASSLDWQSNYGYTF. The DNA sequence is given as TGTGCCAGCAGCTTGGATTGGCAGTCAAACTATGGCTACACCTTC. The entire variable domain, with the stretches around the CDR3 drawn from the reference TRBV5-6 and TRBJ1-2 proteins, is DAGVTQSPTHLIKTRGQQVTLRCSPKSGHDTVSWYQQALGQGPQFIFQYYEEEERQRGNFPDRFSGHQFPNYSSELNVNALLLGDSALYLCASSLDWQSNYGYTFGSGTRLTVV.